This TCR beta chain is drawn from a study of blood T cell repertoires in COVID-19 (dated by TCRdb to 2020 to 2021). Study-wide context: Samples covering the acute and convalescent phases of COVID-19 were provided by collaborators in the United States, Italy and Spain. Subjects who had been exposed to COVID-19, were actively infected with it, or had recovered from it provided the deeply sampled blood TCRbeta repertoires that made up the dataset. Sample metadata almost always included a de-identified subject ID, COVID-19 status, age in years and sex. Where available, HLA class I and class II types were obtained from metadata supplied by the sample provider rather than from assay-based typing. A freely available public database, intended as a resource for researchers studying the immune response to SARS-CoV-2, is where the repertoires were released. Samples were obtained from the ongoing ImmuneRACE study (first 160 participants) and from over 1,000 subjects provided by 6 global collaborators. The material from the prospective study consisted of cDNA or gDNA derived from T cells, B-cell-depleted T cells, or PBMCs. General study outcomes and caveats: The quantity of clinical and demographic metadata differed by source and by participant and was supplied without curation.

The collaborating institutions used their own protocols to collect whole blood in K2EDTA tubes. For TCRbeta analysis, collaborators shipped samples in one of three forms: frozen whole blood, isolated PBMCs, or DNA extracted from either of those sample types. In regard to this clone: The specificity of this receptor is unknown. No much larger clone is present one base from it, and per-base qualities are unavailable.

TCRbeta CDR3 regions were amplified from genomic DNA using the immunoSEQ Assay, a bias-controlled multiplex PCR. Under the source paper's analysis protocol: The number of nucleated cells in each sample was estimated from the amplification of reference gene primers within the assay. To quantify the absolute abundance of each unique TCRbeta CDR3 rearrangement, sequence reads were collapsed and filtered. Productive Simpson clonality was computed per sample as the square root of Simpson's diversity index over productive rearrangements. In its TCRdb copy, this immuneACCESS table keeps in-frame sequences only and misses some clones. Where compared with another copy, unresolved V genes explain less than half of these, and the others have no known cause. V and J calls and clone size come straight from that table; D and trimming were deduced from the DNA. The sample data list approximately 97,000 clones, and 90% of these were observed just once. Of the sample, 1.7% is held by the ten largest clones.

Reading the germline V gene gives CDR1 SGHTA and CDR2 FQGNSA. From the cysteine up to the phenylalanine, the CDR3 has a length of 14 residues. The entry retains the CDR3 DNA only, 42 bases that are in frame from base 1. V is shortened by 0 bases, J by 4 bases, and the region joining them spans 9 bases. The chain links TRBV7-2 with TRBJ1-2; too little of a D gene remains to name it. The TCR originated in a man aged 55 to 70 with acute or convalescent COVID-19. The source material was peripheral blood. The nucleotide sequence reads as follows: TGTGCCAGCAGCTTAGCGAGGCAGCTCTATGGCTACACCTTC. Translated, it reads CASSLARQLYGYTF.